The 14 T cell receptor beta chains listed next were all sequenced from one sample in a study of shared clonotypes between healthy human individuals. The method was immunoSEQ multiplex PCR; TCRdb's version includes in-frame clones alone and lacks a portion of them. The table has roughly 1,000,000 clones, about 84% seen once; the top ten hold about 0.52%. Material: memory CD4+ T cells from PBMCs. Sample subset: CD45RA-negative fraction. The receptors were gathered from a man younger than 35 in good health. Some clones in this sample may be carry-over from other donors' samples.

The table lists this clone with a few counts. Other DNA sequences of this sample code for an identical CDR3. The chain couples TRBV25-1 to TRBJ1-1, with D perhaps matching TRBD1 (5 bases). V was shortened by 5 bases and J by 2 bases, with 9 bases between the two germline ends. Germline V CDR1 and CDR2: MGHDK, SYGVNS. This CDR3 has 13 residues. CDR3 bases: TGTGCCAGCAGTAAGACAGCAAACACTGAAGCTTTCTTT. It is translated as CASSKTANTEAFF.

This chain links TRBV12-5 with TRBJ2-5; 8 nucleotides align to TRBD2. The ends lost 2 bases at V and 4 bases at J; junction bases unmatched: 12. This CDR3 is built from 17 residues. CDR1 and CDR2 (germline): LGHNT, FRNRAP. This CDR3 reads CASGLSDPLREGETQYF. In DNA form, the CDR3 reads TGTGCTAGTGGTTTGTCCGACCCCCTCCGGGAGGGAGAGACCCAGTACTTC.

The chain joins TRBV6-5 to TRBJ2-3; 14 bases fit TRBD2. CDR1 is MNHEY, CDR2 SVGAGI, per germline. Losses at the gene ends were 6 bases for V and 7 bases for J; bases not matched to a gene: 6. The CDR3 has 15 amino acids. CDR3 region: CASRRLAGGPNTQYF. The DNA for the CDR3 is TGTGCCAGCAGACGACTAGCGGGAGGGCCAAATACGCAGTATTTT.

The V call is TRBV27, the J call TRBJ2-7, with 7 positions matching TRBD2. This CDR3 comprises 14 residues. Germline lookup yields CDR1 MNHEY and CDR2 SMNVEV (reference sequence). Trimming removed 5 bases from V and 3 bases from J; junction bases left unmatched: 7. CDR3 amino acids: CASSPARGSYEQYF. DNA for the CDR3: TGTGCCAGCAGTCCCGCCCGCGGGAGCTACGAGCAGTACTTC.

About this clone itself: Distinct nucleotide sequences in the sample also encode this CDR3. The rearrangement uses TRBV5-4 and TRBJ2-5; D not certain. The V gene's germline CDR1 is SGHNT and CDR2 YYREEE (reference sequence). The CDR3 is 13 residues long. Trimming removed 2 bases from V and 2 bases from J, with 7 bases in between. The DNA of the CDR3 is TGTGCCAGCAGCTTAGGGCAGCAAGAGACCCAGTACTTC. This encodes CASSLGQQETQYF.

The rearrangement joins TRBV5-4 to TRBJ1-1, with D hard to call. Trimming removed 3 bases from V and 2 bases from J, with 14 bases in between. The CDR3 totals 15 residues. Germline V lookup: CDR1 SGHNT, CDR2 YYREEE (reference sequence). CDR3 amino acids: CASSYQGWRNTEAFF. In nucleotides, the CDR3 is TGTGCCAGCAGCTATCAAGGCTGGAGAAACACTGAAGCTTTCTTT.

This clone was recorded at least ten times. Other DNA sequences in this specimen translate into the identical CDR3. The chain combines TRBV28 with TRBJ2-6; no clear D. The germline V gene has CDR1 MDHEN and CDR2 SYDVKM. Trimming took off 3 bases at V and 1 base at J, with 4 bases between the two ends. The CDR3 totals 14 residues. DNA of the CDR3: TGTGCCAGCAGTTTGGTTTCTGGGGCCAACGTCCTGACTTTC. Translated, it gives CASSLVSGANVLTF.

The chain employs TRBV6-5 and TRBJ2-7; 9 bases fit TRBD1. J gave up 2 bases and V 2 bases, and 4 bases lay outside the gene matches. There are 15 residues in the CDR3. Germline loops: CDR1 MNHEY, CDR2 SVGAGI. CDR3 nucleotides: TGTGCCAGCAGTTACCGGGGACAGGGAACCTACGAGCAGTACTTC. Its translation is CASSYRGQGTYEQYF.

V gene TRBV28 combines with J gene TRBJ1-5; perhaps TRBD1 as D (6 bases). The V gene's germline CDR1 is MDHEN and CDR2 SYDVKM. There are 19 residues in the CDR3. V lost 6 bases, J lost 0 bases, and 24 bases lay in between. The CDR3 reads CASRREQGPGAYSNQPQHF. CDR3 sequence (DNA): TGTGCCAGCAGGCGAGAACAGGGCCCAGGGGCTTATAGCAATCAGCCCCAGCATTTT.

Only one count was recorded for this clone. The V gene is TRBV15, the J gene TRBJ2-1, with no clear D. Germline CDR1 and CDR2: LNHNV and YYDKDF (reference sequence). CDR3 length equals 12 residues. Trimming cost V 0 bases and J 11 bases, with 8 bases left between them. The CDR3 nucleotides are TGTGCCACCAGCAGAGAATCTGGTAAGCAGTTCTTC. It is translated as CATSRESGKQFF. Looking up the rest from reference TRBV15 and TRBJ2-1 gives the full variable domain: DAMVIQNPRYQVTQFGKPVTLSCSQTLNHNVMYWYQQKSSQAPKLLFHYYDKDFNNEADTPDNFQSRRPNTSFCFLDIRSPGLGDTAMYLCATSRESGKQFFGPGTRLTVL.

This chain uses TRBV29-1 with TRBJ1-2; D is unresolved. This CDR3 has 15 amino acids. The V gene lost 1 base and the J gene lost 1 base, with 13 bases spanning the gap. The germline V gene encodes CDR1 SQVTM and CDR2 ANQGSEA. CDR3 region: CSVEAVPRDNYGYTF. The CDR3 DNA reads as TGCAGCGTTGAAGCTGTCCCGAGAGATAACTATGGCTACACCTTC. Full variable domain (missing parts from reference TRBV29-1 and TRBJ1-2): SAVISQKPSRDICQRGTSLTIQCQVDSQVTMMFWYRQQPGQSLTLIATANQGSEATYESGFVIDKFPISRPNLTFSTLTVSNMSPEDSSIYLCSVEAVPRDNYGYTFGSGTRLTVV.

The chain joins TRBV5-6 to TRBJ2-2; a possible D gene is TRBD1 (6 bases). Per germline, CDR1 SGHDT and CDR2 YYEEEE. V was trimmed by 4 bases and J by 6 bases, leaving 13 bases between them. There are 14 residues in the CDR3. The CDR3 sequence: CASSVTGFAGELFF. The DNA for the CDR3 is TGTGCCAGCAGCGTAACAGGGTTCGCCGGGGAGCTGTTTTTT. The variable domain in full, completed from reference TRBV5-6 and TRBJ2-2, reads DAGVTQSPTHLIKTRGQQVTLRCSPKSGHDTVSWYQQALGQGPQFIFQYYEEEERQRGNFPDRFSGHQFPNYSSELNVNALLLGDSALYLCASSVTGFAGELFFGEGSRLTVL.

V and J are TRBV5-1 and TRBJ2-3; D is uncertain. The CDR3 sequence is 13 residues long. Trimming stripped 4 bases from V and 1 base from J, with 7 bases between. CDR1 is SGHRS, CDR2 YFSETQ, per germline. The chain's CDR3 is CASSDDGTDTQYF. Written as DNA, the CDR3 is TGCGCCAGCAGCGACGACGGCACAGATACGCAGTATTTT.

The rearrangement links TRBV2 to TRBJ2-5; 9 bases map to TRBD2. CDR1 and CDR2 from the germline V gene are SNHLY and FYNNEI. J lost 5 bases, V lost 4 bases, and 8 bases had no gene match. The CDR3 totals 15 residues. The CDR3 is CASSGTSGPSETQYF. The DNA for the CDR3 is TGTGCCAGCAGTGGTACTAGCGGGCCGTCGGAGACCCAGTACTTC.